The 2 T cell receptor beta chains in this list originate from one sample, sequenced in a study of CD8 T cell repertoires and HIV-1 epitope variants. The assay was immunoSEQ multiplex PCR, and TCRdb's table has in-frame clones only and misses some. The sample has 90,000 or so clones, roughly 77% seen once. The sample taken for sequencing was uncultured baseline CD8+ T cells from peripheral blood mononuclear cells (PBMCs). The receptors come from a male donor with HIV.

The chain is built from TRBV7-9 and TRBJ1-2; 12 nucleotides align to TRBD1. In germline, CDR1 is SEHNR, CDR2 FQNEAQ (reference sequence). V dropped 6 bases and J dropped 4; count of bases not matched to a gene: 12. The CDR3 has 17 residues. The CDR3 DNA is TGTGCCAGCAGTAAAGGGACAGGGGGCCACTTGGGCTATGGCTACACCTTC. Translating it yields CASSKGTGGHLGYGYTF.

The CDR3 nucleotides read TGTGCCAGCAGCTTAGATTACAGGGATGGCACTGAAGCTTTCTTT. Protein: CASSLDYRDGTEAFF. The chain joins TRBV7-2 to TRBJ1-1; weak D call: TRBD1 (6 bases). The V end lost 1 base, the J end lost 4 bases, and 13 bases lay between the germline ends. The CDR3 consists of 15 residues. CDR1 is SGHTA, CDR2 FQGNSA, per germline. Combining the CDR3 with reference TRBV7-2 and TRBJ1-1 gives the whole variable domain GAGVSQSPSNKVTEKGKDVELRCDPISGHTALYWYRQSLGQGLEFLIYFQGNSAPDKSGLPSDRFSAERTGGSVSTLTIQRTQQEDSAVYLCASSLDYRDGTEAFFGQGTRLTVV.